What follows are 5 T cell receptor beta chains derived from one specimen sequenced in a study of T-cell memory formation after mild COVID-19. TCRdb recomputed calls from the 5' RACE reads with MiXCR, one row per CDR3 protein. The repertoire includes around 300,000 distinct CDR3 sequences, 8.2% of them detected once, and under 25% sits in the top ten. Sequences were obtained from PBMCs or a T cell subset sorted from them (not recorded which). The receptors here all came from a man between 18 and 35 years old who had mild COVID-19 (a few samples of this study predate the infection). Cell type and time point are not known.

In this sample, this clonotype turned up many times. The chain links TRBV3-2 to TRBJ2-7; TRBD1, the D gene given by the table, was not confirmed from the DNA. TRBV3-2 is deemed a pseudogene. The CDR3 has 22 amino acids. The CDR3 region is CASSQDSGIIDRCSPTSYEQYF. The CDR3 DNA follows: TGTGCCAGCAGCCAAGATTCTGGTATCATCGACAGGTGTTCTCCTACGTCCTACGAGCAGTACTTC.

This clonotype has just a few counts. This sequence joins TRBV6-2 or TRBV6-3 and TRBJ2-4; D gene ambiguous. This CDR3 spans 15 amino acids. Germline-derived CDR1 and CDR2 are MNHEY and SVGEGT. Trimming took 2 bases from V and 0 from J, leaving 8 bases between them. CDR3 sequence: CASSYRQVAKNIQYF. CDR3 DNA: TGTGCCAGCAGTTACCGGCAGGTAGCCAAAAACATTCAGTACTTC.

There are many counts of this clonotype. CDR3 residues: CASSRTTGTVYEQYF. The CDR3 region has the DNA TGCGCCAGCAGCCGCACCACCGGCACGGTCTACGAGCAGTACTTC. This chain links TRBV5-1 with TRBJ2-7, with D unclear. CDR1 and CDR2 (germline): SGHRS, YFSETQ. The ends were cut back, 4 bases at V and 3 bases at J, with 17 bases in the middle. The length of the CDR3 is 15 residues. The full variable domain, with the rest looked up from reference TRBV5-1 and TRBJ2-7, is KAGVTQTPRYLIKTRGQQVTLSCSPISGHRSVSWYQQTPGQGLQFLFEYFSETQRNKGNFPGRFSGRQFSNSRSEMNVSTLELGDSALYLCASSRTTGTVYEQYFGPGTRLTVT.

This clonotype appeared a few times. The rearrangement joins TRBV3-1 to TRBJ1-1; D possibly corresponds to TRBD1 (5 bases). Germline CDR1 reads LGHDT; CDR2 reads YNNKEL (reference sequence). V shed 0 bases and J shed 1 base, with 12 bases lying between them. This CDR3 has 16 amino acids. In DNA form, the CDR3 reads TGTGCCAGCAGCCAAGAATTGGGGGGACCGAACACTGAAGCTTTCTTT. Amino acids: CASSQELGGPNTEAFF.

This clonotype was observed a few times. V gene TRBV12-3 or TRBV12-4 combines with J gene TRBJ1-6; possible D gene TRBD1, 6 bases. This CDR3 is built from 12 residues. The ends were cut back, 10 bases at V and 10 bases at J, with 14 bases in the middle. DNA of the CDR3: TGTGCCAAGGGGGGGGCTCGGTCACCCCTCCACTTT. Translation: CAKGGARSPLHF.